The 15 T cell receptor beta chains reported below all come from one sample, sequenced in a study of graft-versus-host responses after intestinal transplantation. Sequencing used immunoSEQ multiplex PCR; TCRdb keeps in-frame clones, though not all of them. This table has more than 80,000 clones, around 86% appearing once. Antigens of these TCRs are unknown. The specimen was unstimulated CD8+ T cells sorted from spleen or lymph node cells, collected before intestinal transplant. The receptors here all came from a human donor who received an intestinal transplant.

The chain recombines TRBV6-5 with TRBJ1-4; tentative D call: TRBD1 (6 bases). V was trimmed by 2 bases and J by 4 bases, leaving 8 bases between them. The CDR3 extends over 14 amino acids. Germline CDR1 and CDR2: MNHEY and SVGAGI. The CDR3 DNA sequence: TGTGCCAGCAGTTACGGGACAAATAATGAAAAACTGTTTTTT. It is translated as CASSYGTNNEKLFF.

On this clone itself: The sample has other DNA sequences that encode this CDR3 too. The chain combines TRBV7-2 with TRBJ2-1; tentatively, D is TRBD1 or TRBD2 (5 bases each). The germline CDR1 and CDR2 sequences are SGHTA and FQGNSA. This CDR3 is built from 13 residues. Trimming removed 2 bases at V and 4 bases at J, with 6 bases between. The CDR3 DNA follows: TGTGCCAGCAGCTTATGGGGGTACAATGAGCAGTTCTTC. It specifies CASSLWGYNEQFF.

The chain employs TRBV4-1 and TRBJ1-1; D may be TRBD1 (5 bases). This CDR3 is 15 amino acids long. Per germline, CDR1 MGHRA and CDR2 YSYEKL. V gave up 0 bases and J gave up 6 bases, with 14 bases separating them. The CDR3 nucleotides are TGCGCCAGCAGCCAAGATGAAAAGGGACCTCCTGAAGCTTTCTTT. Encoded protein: CASSQDEKGPPEAFF.

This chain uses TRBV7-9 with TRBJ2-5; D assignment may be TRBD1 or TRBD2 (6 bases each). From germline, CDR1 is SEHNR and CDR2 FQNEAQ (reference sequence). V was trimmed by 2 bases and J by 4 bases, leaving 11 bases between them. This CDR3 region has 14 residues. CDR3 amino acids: CASSLLGGSETQYF. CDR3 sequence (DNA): TGTGCCAGCAGCTTACTGGGGGGCTCAGAGACCCAGTACTTC.

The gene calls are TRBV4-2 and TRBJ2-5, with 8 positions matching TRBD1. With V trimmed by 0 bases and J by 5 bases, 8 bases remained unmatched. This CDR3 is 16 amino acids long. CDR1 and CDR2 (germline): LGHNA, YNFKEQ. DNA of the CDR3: TGTGCCAGCAGCCAAGATCTCGCACAGGGGGGCGAGACCCAGTACTTC. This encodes CASSQDLAQGGETQYF.

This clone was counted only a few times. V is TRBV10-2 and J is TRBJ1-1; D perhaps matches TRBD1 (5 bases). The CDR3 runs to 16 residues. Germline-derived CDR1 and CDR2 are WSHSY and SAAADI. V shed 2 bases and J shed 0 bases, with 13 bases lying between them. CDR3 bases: TGCGCCAGCAGTGAGGGGACCCTTCCTATGAACACTGAAGCTTTCTTT. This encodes CASSEGTLPMNTEAFF.

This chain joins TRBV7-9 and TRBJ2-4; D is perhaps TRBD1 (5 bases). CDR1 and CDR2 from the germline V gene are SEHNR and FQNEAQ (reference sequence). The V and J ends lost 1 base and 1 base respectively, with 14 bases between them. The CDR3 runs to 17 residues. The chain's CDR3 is CASSLDRQGYAKNIQYF. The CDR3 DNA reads TGTGCCAGCAGCTTAGATAGGCAGGGCTATGCCAAAAACATTCAGTACTTC. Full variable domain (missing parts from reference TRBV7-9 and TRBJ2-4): DTGVSQNPRHKITKRGQNVTFRCDPISEHNRLYWYRQTLGQGPEFLTYFQNEAQLEKSRLLSDRFSAERPKGSFSTLEIQRTEQGDSAMYLCASSLDRQGYAKNIQYFGAGTRLSVL.

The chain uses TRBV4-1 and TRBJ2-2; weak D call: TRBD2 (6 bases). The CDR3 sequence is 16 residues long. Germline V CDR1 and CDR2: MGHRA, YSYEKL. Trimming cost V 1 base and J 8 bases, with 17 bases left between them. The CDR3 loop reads CASSQVAGLDRGELFF. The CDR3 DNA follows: TGCGCCAGCAGCCAAGTTGCGGGGTTAGATAGAGGGGAGCTGTTTTTT.

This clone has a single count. The CDR3 sequence is CASSSRTGTLSIFTEAFF. CDR3 coding DNA: TGTGCCAGCAGCTCAAGGACGGGAACACTGAGTATATTCACTGAAGCTTTCTTT. The chain couples TRBV11-1 to TRBJ1-1; D is uncertain. The germline gives CDR1 SGHAT, CDR2 FQDESV (reference sequence). The CDR3 contains 18 residues. Trimming took off 4 bases at V and 4 bases at J, with 25 bases between the two ends.

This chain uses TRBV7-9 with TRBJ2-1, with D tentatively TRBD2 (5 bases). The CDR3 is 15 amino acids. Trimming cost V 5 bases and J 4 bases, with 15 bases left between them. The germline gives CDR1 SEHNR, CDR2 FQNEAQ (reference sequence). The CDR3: CASSPHKRNYNEQFF. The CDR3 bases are TGTGCCAGCAGCCCCCATAAGCGGAATTACAATGAGCAGTTCTTC.

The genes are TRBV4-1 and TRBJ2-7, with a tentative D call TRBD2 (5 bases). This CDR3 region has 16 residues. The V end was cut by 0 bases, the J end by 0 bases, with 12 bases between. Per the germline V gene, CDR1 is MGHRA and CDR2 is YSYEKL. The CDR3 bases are TGCGCCAGCAGCCAAGAGCCGGACTCTAGCTCCTACGAGCAGTACTTC. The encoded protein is CASSQEPDSSSYEQYF.

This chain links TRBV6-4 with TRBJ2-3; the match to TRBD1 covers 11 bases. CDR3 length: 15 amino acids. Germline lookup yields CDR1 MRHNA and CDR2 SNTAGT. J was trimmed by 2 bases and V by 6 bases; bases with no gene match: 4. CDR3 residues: CASSPGQGDTDTQYF. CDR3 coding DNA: TGTGCCAGCAGCCCGGGACAGGGGGACACAGATACGCAGTATTTT.

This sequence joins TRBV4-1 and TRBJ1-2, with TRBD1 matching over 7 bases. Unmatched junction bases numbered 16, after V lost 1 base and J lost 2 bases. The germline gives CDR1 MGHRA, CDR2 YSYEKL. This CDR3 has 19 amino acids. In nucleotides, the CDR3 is TGCGCCAGCAGCCAAGGTTTTCCTCCCGGGACAGAGATCAACTATGGCTACACCTTC. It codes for CASSQGFPPGTEINYGYTF.

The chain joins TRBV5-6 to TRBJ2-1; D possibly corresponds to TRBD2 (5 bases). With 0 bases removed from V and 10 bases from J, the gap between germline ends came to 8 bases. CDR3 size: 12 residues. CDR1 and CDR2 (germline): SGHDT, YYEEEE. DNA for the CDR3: TGTGCCAGCAGCTTGGGGACGGGGGAGCAGTTCTTC. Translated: CASSLGTGEQFF.

This CDR3 is CSVSGTGDYNEQFF. The CDR3 DNA reads as TGCAGCGTTTCGGGGACAGGGGACTACAATGAGCAGTTCTTC. This chain connects TRBV29-1 to TRBJ2-1, with 10 bases matching TRBD1. The germline V gene has CDR1 SQVTM and CDR2 ANQGSEA. The V segment lost 5 bases and the J segment 3 bases; nucleotides outside the gene matches: 4. The CDR3 sequence is 14 residues long.